The clone carrying this T cell receptor (beta chain) was seen more than once but under ten times. Its antigen is undetermined. These data belong to a study of CD8 T cells in ankylosing spondylitis. One entry per CDR3 protein results from TCRdb running MiXCR on the 5' RACE reads. The table includes about 250,000 distinct CDR3 sequences, under 35% detected once. V was cut by 0 bases and J by 11 bases, with 13 bases left in between. CDR3 length: 13 residues. Findings and limits, study-wide: Reported data indicate significant enrichment of disease-linked clones within matched ankylosing spondylitis synovial fluid.

V usage is TRBV12-3 or TRBV12-4 and J usage is TRBJ1-1; a weak D match, TRBD1 (6 bases). This TCR came from a male donor with ankylosing spondylitis or in good health (not recorded which). The specimen was blood, either unsorted or a sorted T cell fraction (not recorded which). The CDR3 DNA is TGTGCCAGCAGTTTAGCTGGAGGGCAGGGGGCTTTCTTT. This translates into CASSLAGGQGAFF.